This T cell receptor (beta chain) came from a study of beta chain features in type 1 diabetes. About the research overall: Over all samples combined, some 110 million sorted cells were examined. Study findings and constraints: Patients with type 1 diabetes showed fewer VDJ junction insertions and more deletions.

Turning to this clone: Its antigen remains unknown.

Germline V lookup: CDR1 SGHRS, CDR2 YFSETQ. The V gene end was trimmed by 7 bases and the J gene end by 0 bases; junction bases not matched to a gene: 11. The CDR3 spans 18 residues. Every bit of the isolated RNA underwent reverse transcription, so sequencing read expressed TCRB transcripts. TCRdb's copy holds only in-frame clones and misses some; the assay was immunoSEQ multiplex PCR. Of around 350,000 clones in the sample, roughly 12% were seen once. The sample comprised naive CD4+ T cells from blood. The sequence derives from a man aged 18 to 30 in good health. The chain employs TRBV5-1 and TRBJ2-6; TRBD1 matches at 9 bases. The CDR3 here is CASRSPGTGTSGANVLTF. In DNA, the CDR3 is TGCGCCAGCCGAAGTCCCGGGACAGGGACCTCTGGGGCCAACGTCCTGACTTTC.